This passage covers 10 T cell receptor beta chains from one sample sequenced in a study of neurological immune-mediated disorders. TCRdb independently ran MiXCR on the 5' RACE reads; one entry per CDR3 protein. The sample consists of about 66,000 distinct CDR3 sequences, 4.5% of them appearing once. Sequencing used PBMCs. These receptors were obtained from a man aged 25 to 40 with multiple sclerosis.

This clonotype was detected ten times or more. The CDR3 spells CAISESKGSSYEQYV. As DNA, the CDR3 is TGTGCCATCAGTGAGTCGAAGGGCAGCTCCTACGAGCAGTACGTC. The V gene is TRBV10-3, the J gene TRBJ2-7; D not resolved. From germline, CDR1 is ENHRY and CDR2 SYGVKD. This CDR3 is built from 15 residues. V dropped 0 bases and J dropped 0 bases, with 9 bases sitting between them.

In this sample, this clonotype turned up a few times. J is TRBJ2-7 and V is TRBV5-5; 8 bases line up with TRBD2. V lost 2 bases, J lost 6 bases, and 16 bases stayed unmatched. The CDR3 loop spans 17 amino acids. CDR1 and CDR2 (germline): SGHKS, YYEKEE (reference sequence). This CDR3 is CASSFGSSGTGPLEQYF. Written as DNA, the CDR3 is TGTGCCAGCAGCTTTGGGAGTAGCGGGACGGGACCACTCGAGCAGTACTTC. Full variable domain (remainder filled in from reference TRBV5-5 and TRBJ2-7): DAGVTQSPTHLIKTRGQQVTLRCSPISGHKSVSWYQQVLGQGPQFIFQYYEKEERGRGNFPDRFSARQFPNYSSELNVNALLLGDSALYLCASSFGSSGTGPLEQYFGPGTRLTVT.

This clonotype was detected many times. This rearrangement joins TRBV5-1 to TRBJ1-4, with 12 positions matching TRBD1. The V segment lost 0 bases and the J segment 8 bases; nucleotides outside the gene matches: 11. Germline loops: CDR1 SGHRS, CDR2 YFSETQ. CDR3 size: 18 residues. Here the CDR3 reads CASSLDGTGGAADEKLFF. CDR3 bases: TGCGCCAGCAGCTTGGACGGGACAGGGGGCGCCGCCGACGAAAAACTGTTTTTT.

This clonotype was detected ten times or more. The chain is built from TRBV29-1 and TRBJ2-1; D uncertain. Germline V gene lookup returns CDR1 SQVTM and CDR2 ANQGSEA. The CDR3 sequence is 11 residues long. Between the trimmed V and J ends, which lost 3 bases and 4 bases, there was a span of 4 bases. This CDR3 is CSVEVYNEQFF. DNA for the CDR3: TGCAGCGTTGAGGTATACAATGAGCAGTTCTTC.

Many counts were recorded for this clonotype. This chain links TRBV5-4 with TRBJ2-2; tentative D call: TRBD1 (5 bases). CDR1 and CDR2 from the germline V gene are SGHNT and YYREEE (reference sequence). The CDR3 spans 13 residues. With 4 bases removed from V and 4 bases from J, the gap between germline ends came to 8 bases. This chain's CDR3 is CASSRDSTGELFF. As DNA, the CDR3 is TGTGCCAGCAGCCGAGACAGCACCGGGGAGCTGTTTTTT.

The CDR3 sequence is CASSQQGTGGRNEQFF. Written as DNA, the CDR3 is TGCGCCAGCAGCCAACAAGGGACAGGGGGTAGAAATGAGCAGTTCTTC. The genes are TRBV5-1 and TRBJ2-1; TRBD1 aligns across 11 bases. The germline V gene encodes CDR1 SGHRS and CDR2 YFSETQ. This CDR3 contains 16 residues. The ends lost 4 bases at V and 7 bases at J; junction bases unmatched: 10.

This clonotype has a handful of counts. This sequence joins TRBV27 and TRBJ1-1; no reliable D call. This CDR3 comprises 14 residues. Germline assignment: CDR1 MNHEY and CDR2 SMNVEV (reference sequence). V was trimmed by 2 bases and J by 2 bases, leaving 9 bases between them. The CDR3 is CASSLRGYNTEAFF. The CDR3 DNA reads TGTGCCAGCAGTTTACGAGGGTACAACACTGAAGCTTTCTTT.

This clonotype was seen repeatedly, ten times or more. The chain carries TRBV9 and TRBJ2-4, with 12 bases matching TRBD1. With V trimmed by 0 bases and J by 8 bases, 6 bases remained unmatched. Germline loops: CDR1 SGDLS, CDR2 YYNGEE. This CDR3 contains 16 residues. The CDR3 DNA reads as TGTGCCAGCAGCGTAGGCGGCGGGACAGGGGGCGACATTCAGTACTTC. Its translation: CASSVGGGTGGDIQYF.

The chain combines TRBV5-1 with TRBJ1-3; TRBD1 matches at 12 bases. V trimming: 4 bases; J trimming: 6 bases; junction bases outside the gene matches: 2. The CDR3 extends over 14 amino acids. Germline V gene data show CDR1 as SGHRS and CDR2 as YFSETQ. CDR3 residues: CASSPGQGANTIYF. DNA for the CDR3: TGCGCCAGCAGCCCGGGACAGGGGGCAAACACCATATATTTT.

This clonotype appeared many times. CDR3 bases: TGTGCCAGCGGCGACAGAGAGAACACTGAAGCTTTCTTT. It encodes CASGDRENTEAFF. The chain links TRBV11-1 to TRBJ1-1; D might be TRBD1 (5 bases). The germline gives CDR1 SGHAT, CDR2 FQDESV (reference sequence). The CDR3 covers 13 residues. The V and J ends lost 8 bases and 1 base respectively, with 11 bases between them.